The 19 T cell receptor delta chains reported below all come from one sample, sequenced in a study of γδ T cells in repeated Plasmodium falciparum infection. Vgamma9/Vdelta2+ and Vdelta2-negative gammadelta T cells were flow-sorted from PBMC for bulk sequencing. TCRdb fed the multiplex PCR reads to CATT. Of 70,000 to 95,000 delta-chain clones in the sample, over 1.3% were seen once. The sample comprised gamma-delta T cells from blood. The source is a pool of human donors (malaria-infected and uninfected, not separated).

A few counts support this clone. The protein recorded in TCRdb matches a much larger clone and deviates from this DNA's translation at residue 14, suggesting a read error; the protein here is obtained by translating the DNA. The rearrangement links TRDV2 to TRDJ1, with D possibly being TRDD2 or TRDD3 (8 bases each). TCRdb offers no J gene call, so here the DNA was matched to germline to obtain one. The V gene lost 5 bases and the J gene lost 0 bases, with 42 bases spanning the gap. In germline, CDR1 is GEAIGNYY, CDR2 EKD. This CDR3 is built from 24 residues. The CDR3 DNA is TGTGCCTGTGCCCCCCGCTTCCTACGAAGGGGGGATAGGCTCTTGCCTAAGTACACCGATAAACTCATCTTT. It specifies CACAPRFLRRGDRLLPKYTDKLIF.

This clone was observed at least ten times. The rearrangement joins TRDV1 to TRDJ1, with 9 bases matching TRDD3. Germline V gene data show CDR1 as TSWWSYY and CDR2 as QGS. The J segment lost 8 bases and the V segment lost 2 bases, leaving 21 bases of the junction unmatched. This CDR3 has 19 amino acids. The CDR3 spells CALGESPYWLGDLIEKLIF. CDR3 bases: TGTGCTCTTGGGGAATCCCCCTACTGGCTGGGGGATTTGATTGAAAAACTCATCTTT.

The table lists this clone with a few counts. This likely stems from a read error, as it lies one base from a far larger clone. The same CDR3 also results from other DNA sequences found in this sample. The rearrangement links TRDV2 to TRDJ1, with 9 bases that match TRDD3. Here the J gene came from matching the DNA to germline, since TCRdb omits it. Germline values: CDR1 GEAIGNYY, CDR2 EKD. This CDR3 spans 15 amino acids. The CDR3 reads CACDILGEGSDKLIF. The DNA for the CDR3 is TGTGCCTGCGACATACTGGGGGAAGGTAGCGATAAACTCATCTTT.

This clone was seen a few times. TCRdb attributes to this sequence the protein of a much larger clone, which differs from the DNA translation at residue 5; a read error is likely, and the protein displayed is translated from the DNA. The rearrangement links TRAV14/DV4 to TRDJ1; 10 positions match TRDD3. The J gene was missing in TCRdb and was found by matching the end of the DNA to germline. V shed 4 bases, J shed 10 bases, and the junction held 24 bases outside the gene matches. Germline CDR1 TSDPSYG, CDR2 QGSYDQQN (reference sequence). This CDR3 is 19 amino acids long. For the CDR3, the DNA is TGTGCAATGAGAGTGGGTGATTCTCGTTACTGGGGGATCCCGCGGGGACTCATCTTT. Translating it yields CAMRVGDSRYWGIPRGLIF.

This clone was observed a few times. A far larger clone is off by one base, so a read error is likely. Other DNA sequences in the sample encode the same CDR3. The chain employs TRDV2 and TRDJ3, with D perhaps matching TRDD2 (8 bases). TCRdb gives no J gene; it was assigned here by matching the DNA to germline. This CDR3 contains 25 residues. V lost 3 bases to trimming and J lost 1 base, with 36 bases between them. In germline, CDR1 is GEAIGNYY, CDR2 EKD. The CDR3 bases are TGTGCCTGTGACGCCGTACTAGCTTCCTACGGTATTGGGGGACAAGGTTCCTGGGACACCCGACAGATGTTTTTC. Encoded protein: CACDAVLASYGIGGQGSWDTRQMFF.

The V gene remains uncalled, whereas the J gene is TRDJ1. This CDR3 spans 12 amino acids. The CDR3 nucleotides read TGCGCGTCCCCTTGGTACACCGATAAACTCATCTTT. This codes for CASPWYTDKLIF.

As for this clone: TCRdb has a much larger clone's protein, which differs at residue 10 from the translation of this DNA, likely because of a read error; what is shown is the protein translated from the DNA. The V call is TRDV1, the J call TRDJ1; 7 positions match TRDD3. The J gene, left out of TCRdb, was set here by checking the DNA against germline. This CDR3 has 23 amino acids. V lost 2 bases, J lost 1 base, and 28 bases stayed unmatched. Germline assignment: CDR1 TSWWSYY and CDR2 QGS. For the CDR3, the DNA is TGTGCTCTTGGGGAATATCTTTCCCCGGTTAGGAAACTCACTCTGGGGGTCACCGATAAACTCATCTTT. The encoded protein is CALGEYLSPVRKLTLGVTDKLIF.

This clone was recorded many times. This rearrangement joins TRDV1 to TRDJ1, with 10 bases matching TRDD3. This CDR3 is built from 21 residues. Germline CDR1 TSWWSYY, CDR2 QGS. Germline trimming cut 4 bases from V and 1 base from J; bases unmatched to any gene: 21. CDR3 sequence (DNA): TGTGCTCTTGGGGTTTCCTCCTCGACTGGGGGGATACGGCCTATCACCGATAAACTCATCTTT. Translation gives CALGVSSSTGGIRPITDKLIF.

In this sample, this clone turned up a few times. Possible read error: a much larger clone is one base away. The genes are TRDV2 and TRDJ1, with TRDD2 as a possible D gene (5 bases). The J gene, missing from TCRdb, was assigned here through DNA to germline matching. From germline, CDR1 is GEAIGNYY and CDR2 EKD. Trimming stripped 3 bases from V and 2 bases from J, with 21 bases between. The CDR3 has 17 amino acids. Here the CDR3 reads CACDSIYPFLATDKLIF. In DNA, the CDR3 is TGTGCCTGTGACTCGATTTATCCATTCCTTGCAACCGATAAACTCATCTTT.

This clone came up many times. The chain couples TRDV1 to TRDJ3, with 12 bases matching TRDD3. The J segment lost 2 bases and the V segment lost 3 bases, leaving 8 bases of the junction unmatched. This CDR3 has 20 residues. CDR1 TSWWSYY and CDR2 QGS come from the germline V gene. CDR3 protein: CALGDFQLGDTAWDTRQMFF. The CDR3, as DNA: TGTGCTCTTGGGGACTTCCAACTGGGGGATACTGCCTGGGACACCCGACAGATGTTTTTC.

This clone has a count of ten or more. The chain carries TRDV1 and TRDJ2, with TRDD3 matching 12 bases. Trimming removed 1 base from V and 0 bases from J; junction bases left unmatched: 15. This CDR3 region has 22 residues. The germline gives CDR1 TSWWSYY, CDR2 QGS. The CDR3 region is CALGEPRPYWGIPQALTAQLFF. The CDR3 nucleotides read TGTGCTCTTGGGGAACCCAGGCCGTACTGGGGGATACCCCAAGCTTTGACAGCACAACTCTTCTTT.

About this clone itself: The protein held in TCRdb is that of a much larger clone and does not match this DNA's translation at residue 17, likely because of a read error; the protein shown is translated from the DNA. The chain joins TRDV2 to TRDJ1; 9 nucleotides line up with TRDD3. CDR1 and CDR2 (germline): GEAIGNYY, EKD. There are 25 residues in the CDR3. J was trimmed by 2 bases and V by 0 bases; bases with no gene match: 33. The CDR3 loop reads CACDTVGPSQVLATGGLLSTDKLIF. CDR3 DNA: TGTGCCTGTGACACCGTGGGCCCTTCCCAGGTCCTGGCTACTGGGGGACTCCTTTCGACCGATAAACTCATCTTT.

To note about this clone: TCRdb records a much larger clone's protein for this DNA, with a difference at residue 15 that likely arises from a read error; the protein given is the translation of the DNA. The chain has TRDV1 and TRDJ1; D is perhaps TRDD2 (6 bases). Germline lookup yields CDR1 TSWWSYY and CDR2 QGS. CDR3 length: 21 residues. V lost 4 bases and J lost 6, with 36 bases in between. CDR3 bases: TGTGCTCTTGGGGGGGATGTTCCTATCCCGTCAAATTATCGGAGGATTCATAAACTCATCTTT. Residues: CALGGDVPIPSNYRRIHKLIF.

A word on this clone: TCRdb's protein for this DNA is that of a much larger clone and differs from the translation at residue 8, likely a read error; the protein shown is the DNA translation. The rearrangement joins TRDV2 to TRDJ1; 8 bases agree with TRDD3. Since TCRdb gives no J gene, matching the DNA to germline was used here to assign it. Germline CDR1 and CDR2: GEAIGNYY and EKD. CDR3 length: 12 amino acids. DNA for the CDR3: TGTGCCTGTGGGGGATACACCGGTAAACTCATCTTT. Protein sequence: CACGGYTGKLIF.

Concerning this clone itself: A far larger clone differs by one base, so this is likely a read error. Other DNA variants within this sample encode the same CDR3. The genes are TRDV1 and TRDJ1; D is perhaps TRDD3 (5 bases). The J gene was not available in TCRdb and was assigned here by matching the DNA to germline segments. The CDR3 has 19 amino acids. Germline lookup yields CDR1 TSWWSYY and CDR2 QGS. The CDR3, as DNA: TGTGCTCTAGGGGAACGATTTACTCTAACCCTCGTGTACACCGATAAACTCATCTTT. This codes for CALGERFTLTLVYTDKLIF.

This clone was seen at least ten times. The junction and the germline gene differ at one end; a read error may be behind it. Other DNA variants within this sample encode the same CDR3. This chain connects TRDV1 to TRDJ1, with TRDD3 matching over 13 bases. The CDR3 contains 21 residues. Germline lookup yields CDR1 TSWWSYY and CDR2 QGS. CDR3 DNA: TGTGCTCTTGGGGAACTCAAAGGGTACTGGGGGATACGAAATAGAGCCGATAAACTAATCTTT. Translating gives CALGELKGYWGIRNRADKLIF.

This clone was counted between two and nine times. The protein recorded in TCRdb matches a much larger clone and deviates from this DNA's translation at residue 3, suggesting a read error; the protein here is obtained by translating the DNA. The chain employs TRDV1 and TRDJ1; D might be TRDD3 (6 bases). TCRdb carries no J gene annotation; the J gene was assigned here by matching the DNA with germline. CDR3 length: 23 residues. Germline assignment: CDR1 TSWWSYY and CDR2 QGS. This CDR3 reads CAPGELWGGPVIRGQGDTDKLIF. The CDR3 coding sequence is TGTGCTCCTGGGGAACTGTGGGGTGGTCCCGTAATCAGAGGTCAGGGGGACACCGATAAACTCATCTTT.

A note on this clone: The translation of this DNA and the TCRdb protein of a much larger clone differ at residue 14, probably owing to a read error; the protein shown here is translated from the DNA. The gene calls are TRDV2 and TRDJ3; possibly TRDD3 for D (6 bases). Matching the DNA to germline supplied the J gene, which TCRdb does not give. The CDR3 has 19 amino acids. Germline assignment: CDR1 GEAIGNYY and CDR2 EKD. CDR3 amino acids: CACDTAGGDRSWDARQMFF. The CDR3 DNA reads as TGTGCCTGTGACACCGCCGGGGGAGACCGCTCCTGGGACGCCCGACAGATGTTTTTC.

This clone was recorded a few times. This likely reflects a read error, since a far larger clone is one base away. At the DNA level, this CDR3 is encoded by other sequences in the same sample as well. The CDR3 sequence: CALGEVSVVPYWVLNTDKLIF. CDR3 nucleotide sequence: TGTGCTCTTGGGGAAGTTAGTGTCGTACCGTACTGGGTCCTCAACACCGATAAGCTCATCTTT. V gene assignment gives TRDV1, but the J gene was left uncalled; the DNA was not used to check the table's D call, TRDD3. This CDR3 is 21 amino acids long. Germline lookup yields CDR1 TSWWSYY and CDR2 QGS.